This TCR beta chain is from a study of regulatory T cells in long-lasting Graves disease (dated by TCRdb to the early 2020s). Describing the broader study: Patients with newly diagnosed Graves' disease had been on antithyroid drugs for under 3 months. Peripheral blood TCR sequencing and RNA sequencing compared persistent Graves' disease patients with newly diagnosed Graves' disease patients. The study took place in China and was registered as a clinical trial. A total of roughly 35 samples were covered by TCR sequencing, comprising about 13 persistent and around 20 newly diagnosed Graves' disease patients. Results the study describes overall, beyond this receptor: The authors noted that the small sample size was a limitation that may lower accuracy. Peripheral blood alone was examined, since thyroid tissue, which constituted the primary lesion, could not be accessed. Sequencing and analysis were restricted to the TCR beta chain. Preferential use of TRBV28, TRBJ1-2 and TRBJ2-5 was observed in persistent disease, whereas TRBV20-1 and TRBJ2-1 were favored in newly diagnosed disease. A larger number of public clonotypes was shared among persistent patients (more than 2,500) than among newly diagnosed patients (roughly 930). Compared with newly diagnosed patients, patients with persistent Graves' disease had lower TCR Shannon entropy and fewer highly expanded clones, which suggests clonal expansion.

Interpreted using the paper, the time point label stands for: newly diagnosed GD, antithyroid drugs for less than 3 months. For both TCR sequencing and RNA sequencing, RNA was extracted from PBMCs in TRIzol. The diagnosis of Graves' disease followed American Thyroid Association guidelines. The patients came from an endocrinology department in Xi'an, China. From each patient, approximately 9.9 milliliters of peripheral blood was collected into an EDTA anticoagulant tube. PBMCs were isolated by Ficoll Paque Plus density gradient separation without further T cell sorting. RNA quality was checked with an Agilent 2100 Bioanalyzer and agarose gel, and concentration with a NanoDrop 2000. The library was prepared using multiplex PCR. These reads were obtained on an Illumina HiSeq 4000. TCR beta libraries were built with iRepertoire HTBI primers and Arm-PCR amplification of CDR3 regions. Gel purification was performed on PCR products prior to sequencing. As for the authors' bioinformatics: Gene usage analysis of CDR3 amino acid clonotypes used the 62 TRBV and approximately 13 TRBJ segments found across samples. COPE and FqMerger were used to merge filtered high-quality paired reads into contigs. BLAST was used to align contigs to IMGT TRBV, TRBD and TRBJ reference genes, with CDR3 defined following IMGT. Highly expanded clones were defined as clonotypes with a frequency above 0.1%. Repertoire diversity was measured by Shannon entropy, and V-J evenness by the Gini coefficient. A clonotype found in more than one individual was treated as public. Through fastp at Q25 and MiXCR, TCRdb rebuilt clones from the public reads, retaining in-frame beta chains. CDR3 protein duplicates are merged, each entry listing the most common genes and DNA. TCRdb, not the authors, supplied the V and J calls. The sample data list more than 300,000 distinct CDR3 sequences, and about 12% of these were observed just once. The leading ten clones occupy 15% to 20% of the sample.

This clonotype was seen many times. Which antigen it targets is not known. Per-nucleotide qualities are absent, and no much larger clonotype sits a single base away. The junction shows trimming of 6 bases on V and 9 bases on J, and the gene matches do not reach 10 bases of it. The CDR3 holds 15 amino acids from the cysteine to the phenylalanine. The only DNA kept is the CDR3, 45 bases in frame from the first base. The germline V gene provides CDR1 SGHTA and CDR2 FQGTGA. The same data also went into a second study, on T cells in Graves' hyperthyroidism and ophthalmopathy. The second paper states: A patient counted as having stable Graves' hyperthyroidism if no progression to ophthalmopathy occurred over 18 months of follow-up. Hyperthyroidism patients were aged 18 to 65 years and newly diagnosed, with disease duration of less than 2 months. Exclusion was applied to patients with uncontrolled infections, other autoimmune diseases, pregnancy or lactation. Diagnoses were established on the basis of clinical symptoms, serum thyroxine and TRAb, thyroid ultrasound, and orbital computed tomography. The first round of RT-PCR for the TCR CDR3 was performed with the HTBI primer set and the Qiagen OneStep RT-PCR kit. Most expanded thyroid clonotypes (frequency above 0.001) were also found in blood, which suggests that blood repertoires may mirror thyroid immune responses. A model built on a 13 V-J signature distinguished ophthalmopathy from stable hyperthyroidism, reaching 87.88% sensitivity and under 84% specificity in cross-validation and 80%/75% in testing. In validation, progression to ophthalmopathy was predicted by the model with about 70% sensitivity and under 85% specificity, a median of about 6.4 months before onset. To identify TCR V-J signatures that set the groups apart, the researchers used a discovery cohort of 95 to 100 patients, made up of approximately 43 with Graves' ophthalmopathy and some 58 with stable Graves' hyperthyroidism. Prospective prediction of ophthalmopathy was tested in an independent validation cohort of approximately 18 hyperthyroidism patients and around 16 patients who later progressed to ophthalmopathy. The approximately 98 discovery patients were randomly divided into training and test sets at a 7:3 ratio. The study also compared thyroid tissue and blood T-cell repertoires from about six Graves' hyperthyroidism patients. After sampling, hyperthyroidism patients received methimazole starting at 30 mg daily, and ophthalmopathy patients received high-dose intravenous methylprednisolone. A second multiplex PCR round built the libraries, followed by size selection and purification. Paired-end sequencing of the libraries was performed with 100 bp reads on an Illumina HiSeq2000. SOAPnuke was used to process the raw data, removing reads that contained adapters or uncalled bases, had a mean Phred below 15, or lacked an exact match to the constant primer or identifier. High-quality paired reads were merged using COPE v1.2.5, and each unique nucleotide sequence was defined as a clonotype. Clonotypes were aligned to IMGT TRBV, TRBD and TRBJ reference segments using MiTCR v1.1. The analysis was restricted to V-J combinations with a frequency above 0.0001, which together covered about 99% of the repertoires. The TCS score was defined as the ratio of F50 (clonal expansion) to E x V (chaos), calculated using BLOSUM62-based TCRdist between CDR3 peptides within each V-J. Welch's t-statistics and random forest reduced 450 to 600 V-J features to 13, which were used in a naive Bayes classifier (R e1071). No statistical method was used to fix the sample size in advance, and group allocation was not hidden from the investigators. TCR Vbeta CDR3 sequencing of 135 peripheral blood samples (roughly 43 ophthalmopathy, over 70 hyperthyroidism and around 17 progressor patients) is reported in the paper.

The origin of this receptor is a woman aged 18-35 years with Graves disease. Donor details come from another sample of the same person, matched by shared clones. This chain is built from TRBV7-3 and TRBJ2-1; 11 bases in the middle match TRBD2. The specimen was peripheral blood mononuclear cells (PBMCs), collected at new diagnosis, from a patient treated with antithyroid drugs. The nucleotide sequence reads TGTGCCAGCAGTGGAACTAGCGGGAGTTCGATTGAGCAGTTCTTC. The encoded protein is CASSGTSGSSIEQFF. When the CDR3 is completed using the reference TRBV7-3 and TRBJ2-1 genes on either side, the full variable domain is GAGVSQTPSNKVTEKGKYVELRCDPISGHTALYWYRQSLGQGPEFLIYFQGTGAADDSGLPNDRFFAVRPEGSVSTLKIQRTERGDSAVYLCASSGTSGSSIEQFFGPGTRLTVL.